Described below is a single T cell receptor beta chain sequence and its context. CDR1 is SGHNT, CDR2 YYREEE, per germline (reference sequence). With 4 bases clipped from V and 2 bases from J, the junction kept 5 bases outside the gene matches. The CDR3 is 15 residues long. The data derive from a study of control samples from healthy donors and cancer patients. This table comes from immunoSEQ multiplex PCR, and its TCRdb copy is limited to in-frame clones, with some not included. The profile shows about 180,000 clones, more than 90% of them singletons. Sequencing was done on a sample of blood. This sequence was found in a man aged 25 to 45 in good health. This chain connects TRBV5-4 to TRBJ2-3; the match to TRBD2 covers 9 bases. The CDR3 nucleotides are TGTGCCAGCAGCCCGACTAGCGGTGACACAGATACGCAGTATTTT. The encoded protein is CASSPTSGDTDTQYF. Full variable domain (outside the CDR3, taken from reference TRBV5-4 and TRBJ2-3): ETGVTQSPTHLIKTRGQQVTLRCSSQSGHNTVSWYQQALGQGPQFIFQYYREEENGRGNFPPRFSGLQFPNYSSELNVNALELDDSALYLCASSPTSGDTDTQYFGPGTRLTVL.